This TCR beta chain was found in a study of blood T cells in healthy people across ages. Overall study findings and caveats: TCR beta diversity per million T cells fell roughly linearly with age. Estimates of diversity drawn from one million T cells were considered underestimates. Whereas aged donors had fewer naive CD4+ cells, long-lived donors had more of them and higher diversity.

Samples had at least 7 million PBMCs isolated from them. For the second PCR, which ran for 7 to 11 cycles, a sample-barcoded 5' primer and a J-beta primer mix were used. One entry per CDR3 protein results from TCRdb running MiXCR on the 5' RACE reads. The sample comprises 700,000 or so distinct CDR3 sequences, less than 45% of which are singletons, and 25% to 35% rests with the top ten. This clonotype was recorded a few times. What it binds is not known. CDR1 and CDR2 (germline): DFQATT, SNEGSKA (reference sequence). CDR3 length: 11 amino acids. The V end lost 2 bases, the J end lost 3 bases, and 3 bases lay between the germline ends.

The sequenced sample consisted of blood. The sequence was obtained from a man older than 75 in good health. The genes are TRBV20-1 and TRBJ2-3; D is unresolved. In DNA, the CDR3 is TGCAGTGCTAGAATAACAGATACGCAGTATTTT. Translating gives CSARITDTQYF.